This paragraph reports one T cell receptor (beta chain). Its antigen is still unknown. This entry belongs to a study of vaccination and CD4 T cells after COVID-19. Study in general: Comprising six males and four females, the convalescent participants counted two Hispanic individuals among them. The cells were exposed to overlapping spike peptides originating from SARS-CoV-2, HCoV-NL63, HCoV-OC43 and HCoV-229E for stimulation.

Cultured CD4+ T-cell DNA underwent Oncomine TCR Beta short-read sequencing. One entry per CDR3 protein results from TCRdb running MiXCR on the PCR reads. The sample contains under 20,000 distinct CDR3 sequences, around 80% of which appear only once. Treatment noted: roughly nine-day PBMC culture with coronavirus spike peptide pools or control peptides (ViraFEST assay). This receptor was obtained from a human donor who received a COVID-19 vaccine. Sequenced material: CD4+ T cells from blood, cultured in vitro, taken after SARS-CoV-2 vaccination.

The DNA of the CDR3 is TGCAGTGCTAGGCCACGGGGGAATTCACCCCTCCACTTT. Translated: CSARPRGNSPLHF. The rearrangement joins TRBV20-1 to TRBJ1-6; a possible D gene is TRBD1 (5 bases). The length of the CDR3 is 13 residues. Germline values: CDR1 DFQATT, CDR2 SNEGSKA (reference sequence). V lost 3 bases to trimming and J lost 7 bases, with 10 bases between them.